The 14 T cell receptor beta chains below come from one sample, sequenced in a study of human T cells and chemical hapten exposure. TCRdb fed the RACE reads into MiXCR, producing one record per CDR3 protein. The sample contains about 40,000 distinct CDR3 sequences, about 10% of which appear only once. The time point here: pre-sensitization, week 0. Treatment specified: therapeutic diphenylcyclopropenone sensitization with weekly scalp DPC. The starting material was whole blood, obtained in connection with sensitization to the hapten diphenylcyclopropenone (DPC). The receptors derive from a man aged 25 to 40 with alopecia areata. Some clones in this sample may be carry-over from other donors' samples.

This clonotype was seen repeatedly, ten times or more. The chain is built from TRBV7-6 and TRBJ2-1, with 7 bases fitting TRBD2. CDR1 and CDR2 (germline): SGHVS, FNYEAQ. The CDR3 length is 16 residues. V trimming: 1 base; J trimming: 5 bases; junction bases outside the gene matches: 8. This CDR3 reads CASSLGPSGGHNEQFF. Here the CDR3 DNA reads TGTGCCAGCAGCTTAGGTCCTAGCGGCGGGCACAATGAGCAGTTCTTC.

This clonotype was observed at least ten times. The rearrangement links TRBV5-1 to TRBJ1-2, with D unclear. The V and J ends lost 0 bases and 4 bases respectively, with 10 bases between them. Germline V lookup: CDR1 SGHRS, CDR2 YFSETQ. This CDR3 has 14 residues. The CDR3 here is CASSLAGSSYGYTF. The CDR3 nucleotides read TGCGCCAGCAGCTTGGCCGGCAGCTCCTATGGCTACACCTTC.

The gene calls are TRBV27 and TRBJ2-1, with TRBD1 as a possible D gene (6 bases). The CDR3 has 13 residues. CDR1 and CDR2 (germline): MNHEY, SMNVEV (reference sequence). The ends were cut back, 7 bases at V and 5 bases at J, with 12 bases in the middle. The CDR3 loop reads CASTEDSHNEQFF. The CDR3 nucleotides read TGTGCCAGCACCGAGGACAGTCACAATGAGCAGTTCTTC.

This chain connects TRBV20-1 to TRBJ2-2, with D perhaps being TRBD1 or TRBD2 (5 bases each). This CDR3 is 11 amino acids long. Germline lookup yields CDR1 DFQATT and CDR2 SNEGSKA (reference sequence). Trimming removed 3 bases from V and 12 bases from J, with 11 bases in between. The CDR3 coding sequence is TGCAGTGCTAGCTTCGAGGGGAAGCTGTTTTTT. Translated: CSASFEGKLFF.

In its sample, this clonotype was seen a few times. V and J are TRBV10-3 and TRBJ2-3; no clear D gene. Germline CDR1 ENHRY, CDR2 SYGVKD. This CDR3 region has 14 residues. Trimming removed 6 bases at V and 3 bases at J, with 13 bases between. The CDR3 region is CAISGIPQTDTQYF. The CDR3 DNA sequence: TGTGCCATCAGCGGCATTCCGCAGACAGATACGCAGTATTTT.

This clonotype was detected ten times or more. The CDR3 DNA reads TGTGCCAGCAGCCAGAGAGCGGGGGGCTACAATGAGCAGTTCTTC. It is translated as CASSQRAGGYNEQFF. The chain carries TRBV3-1 and TRBJ2-1; 9 positions agree with TRBD2. The CDR3 has 15 amino acids. CDR1 LGHDT and CDR2 YNNKEL come from the germline V gene (reference sequence). J lost 3 bases, V lost 3 bases, and 3 bases had no gene match.

The gene calls are TRBV19 and TRBJ2-1; TRBD2 agrees at 8 bases. The CDR3 contains 16 residues. Germline loops: CDR1 LNHDA, CDR2 SQIVND (reference sequence). V trimming: 5 bases; J trimming: 2 bases; junction bases outside the gene matches: 8. The CDR3 here is CASSSSGSTPYNEQFF. CDR3 in DNA: TGTGCCAGTAGTTCGAGCGGGAGTACCCCCTACAATGAGCAGTTCTTC. The variable domain in full, completed from reference TRBV19 and TRBJ2-1, reads DGGITQSPKYLFRKEGQNVTLSCEQNLNHDAMYWYRQDPGQGLRLIYYSQIVNDFQKGDIAEGYSVSREKKESFPLTVTSAQKNPTAFYLCASSSSGSTPYNEQFFGPGTRLTVL.

In regard to this clonotype: A much larger clone differs by one base, so this may be a read error. The chain recombines TRBV2 with TRBJ1-6; D ambiguous. Trimming removed 8 bases from V and 7 bases from J, with 18 bases in between. In germline, CDR1 is SNHLY, CDR2 FYNNEI. The CDR3 is 15 amino acids. The CDR3 region is CASVSGRCMNSPLHF. DNA of the CDR3: TGTGCCAGCGTAAGTGGTAGGTGTATGAATTCACCCCTCCACTTT.

This clonotype was seen at least ten times. The chain employs TRBV7-8 and TRBJ1-2; tentative D call: TRBD1 (6 bases). The CDR3 sequence is 14 residues long. Germline CDR1 SGHVS, CDR2 FQNEAQ. V was shortened by 5 bases and J by 5 bases, with 15 bases between the two germline ends. The CDR3 coding sequence is TGTGCCAGCAGCCTAACGACAGGAGCTTATGGCTACACCTTC. This translates into CASSLTTGAYGYTF.

The chain recombines TRBV9 with TRBJ1-1; D may be TRBD1 (5 bases). The CDR3 spans 14 residues. The V gene lost 0 bases and the J gene lost 1 base, with 7 bases spanning the gap. Looked up from germline, CDR1 is SGDLS and CDR2 is YYNGEE. The CDR3 sequence is CASSVEDRNTEAFF. CDR3 DNA sequence: TGTGCCAGCAGCGTAGAAGACAGGAACACTGAAGCTTTCTTT.

In this sample, this clonotype turned up many times. This chain uses TRBV20-1 with TRBJ1-2; the D is unclear. CDR3 length: 13 residues. Germline lookup yields CDR1 DFQATT and CDR2 SNEGSKA (reference sequence). Trimming took 3 bases from V and 2 from J, leaving 10 bases between them. The CDR3 DNA reads as TGCAGTGCTAGTTTGCCCGAAAACTATGGCTACACCTTC. The encoded protein is CSASLPENYGYTF.

This clonotype occurred a few times. The gene calls are TRBV7-6 and TRBJ2-2, with 7 positions matching TRBD2. Germline lookup yields CDR1 SGHVS and CDR2 FNYEAQ. The CDR3 is made up of 15 amino acids. V shed 5 bases and J 0 bases; nucleotides not matched to a gene: 3. CDR3 DNA: TGTGCCAGCAGCCGCGGGAGATCGAACACCGGGGAGCTGTTTTTT. Translating gives CASSRGRSNTGELFF.

Ten or more counts support this clonotype. V gene TRBV6-2 or TRBV6-3 combines with J gene TRBJ2-7, with a weak D call TRBD1 (6 bases). Germline V gene data show CDR1 as MNHEY and CDR2 as SVGEGT. The CDR3 loop spans 14 amino acids. The V end was cut by 5 bases, the J end by 2 bases, with 13 bases between. The CDR3 DNA follows: TGTGCCAGCAGTGTTCTACAGGGTCCCTACGAGCAGTACGTC. Protein sequence: CASSVLQGPYEQYV.

This clonotype was detected many times. The chain links TRBV12-3 or TRBV12-4 to TRBJ2-6, with D hard to call. Trimming cost V 5 bases and J 2 bases, with 7 bases left between them. The CDR3 runs 14 residues. CDR3 residues: CASSTAPGANVLTF. In DNA, the CDR3 is TGTGCCAGCAGTACAGCCCCTGGGGCCAACGTCCTGACTTTC.